This TCR beta chain was identified during a study of T cells in Graves' hyperthyroidism and ophthalmopathy (dated by TCRdb to between 2018 and 2021). Turning to the overall study: Peripheral blood was sampled at the time of initial diagnosis, prior to any treatment. Once sampling was done, hyperthyroidism patients were given methimazole at a starting dose of 30 mg daily, whereas ophthalmopathy patients were given high-dose intravenous methylprednisolone. TCR V-J signatures able to tell the groups apart were searched for in a discovery cohort of some 100 patients, of whom 43 had Graves' ophthalmopathy and 55 to 65 had stable Graves' hyperthyroidism. In several Graves' hyperthyroidism patients, the study also compared T-cell repertoires from thyroid tissue with T-cell repertoires from blood. For training and testing, the 80 to 100 patients in the discovery cohort were randomly divided in a 7:3 ratio. TCR Vbeta CDR3 sequencing of some 140 peripheral blood samples (under 45 ophthalmopathy, over 70 hyperthyroidism and about 17 progressor patients) is reported in the paper. Prospective prediction of ophthalmopathy was tested in an independent validation cohort of 18 to 20 hyperthyroidism patients and 15 to 17 patients who later progressed to ophthalmopathy. What the work shows at the level of the full study, not this receptor alone: Ophthalmopathy was separated from stable hyperthyroidism by a 13 V-J signature model, with approximately 86% sensitivity and roughly 81% specificity obtained in cross-validation and 80%/75% obtained in testing. Most expanded thyroid clonotypes (frequency above 0.001) were also found in blood, which suggests that blood repertoires may mirror thyroid immune responses. In validation, the model predicted progression to ophthalmopathy with around 71% sensitivity and around 72% specificity, a median of around 6.6 months before onset. Sample size was not statistically predetermined, and investigators were not blinded to group allocation.

The CDR3 sequence holds 13 residues, the cysteine and phenylalanine included. The retained sequence is limited to the CDR3, 39 bases, with the frame set at the first base. CDR1 SGDLS and CDR2 YYNGEE are derived from the germline V gene. The trim is 0 bases for V and 7 bases for J, with a gap of 7 bases between the germline ends. With regard to this clonotype: Its antigen is still unknown. Base-call qualities are not available, and no considerably larger clone is one nucleotide away.

Hyperthyroidism patients were newly diagnosed, with disease duration under 2 months, and aged 18 to 65 years. Patients with uncontrolled infections, other autoimmune diseases, pregnancy or lactation were excluded. Diagnoses relied on clinical symptoms, serum thyroxine and TRAb, thyroid ultrasound and orbital computed tomography. Blood from progressor patients was drawn when they were first diagnosed with hyperthyroidism, before any ophthalmopathy symptoms appeared. PBMCs were separated from 8 to 10 ml of fresh peripheral blood using Ficoll-Paque density gradient centrifugation. Progressor patients were first diagnosed with Graves' hyperthyroidism and then developed ophthalmopathy during follow-up. Total RNA was extracted with Trizol reagent, and quality was checked on an Agilent 2100 Bioanalyzer. The TCR beta CDR3 regions were amplified from RNA transcripts. The TCR CDR3 was subjected to a first round of RT-PCR using the HTBI primer set and the Qiagen OneStep RT-PCR kit. A second multiplex PCR round built the libraries, followed by size selection and purification. Paired-end sequencing of the libraries was performed with 100 bp reads on an Illumina HiSeq2000. Per the authors' processing: Raw data were processed with SOAPnuke, discarding reads with adapters, uncalled bases, mean Phred below 15, or no exact constant-primer or identifier match. High-quality paired reads were merged with COPE v1.2.5, and unique nucleotide sequences were defined as clonotypes. MiTCR v1.1 was used to align clonotypes to the IMGT TRBV, TRBD and TRBJ reference segments. The analysis was restricted to V-J combinations with a frequency above 0.0001, which together covered 99.2% of the repertoires. The TCS score was defined as F50 (clonal expansion) divided by E x V (chaos), with BLOSUM62-based TCRdist calculated between CDR3 peptides within each V-J. Welch's t-statistics and random forest reduced around 520 V-J features to roughly 13, which were used in a naive Bayes classifier (R e1071). TCRdb trimmed public reads at Q25 via fastp, called clones via MiXCR and kept in-frame beta chains. Rows merge per CDR3 protein into single entries with the most common DNA and genes. The V and J calls were determined by TCRdb, not by the authors. The sample table contains under 750,000 distinct CDR3 sequences; only one count was recorded for about 17% of them. The ten largest clones represent around 17% of the sample.

The sequenced material came from blood. The clonotype originates from a woman in her fifties or sixties with Graves' hyperthyroidism that later progressed to Graves' ophthalmopathy. The V and J genes are TRBV9 and TRBJ2-2, with an unclear D gene assignment. The base sequence is TGTGCCAGCAGCGTAGTCCCCGGCGGGGAGCTGTTTTTT. Translated, this is CASSVVPGGELFF.